Listed below are T cell receptor beta chains from one sample, sequenced in a study of cytomegalovirus exposure and HLA in healthy donors. The protocol was immunoSEQ multiplex PCR, while the TCRdb copy is restricted to in-frame clones and leaves out a portion. In the table there are some 130,000 clones, about 74% of which are singletons. The sample was PBMCs. These receptors were collected from a man aged 35 to 55 in good health and CMV-seronegative. The conserved cysteine and the conserved F or W are not part of the CDR3 here.

TRBV19,ASSSTGRGYT
TRBV30,AWSGGVRRGTDTQY
TRBV5-1,ASSLSTIRAGANVLT
TRBV30,AWTLTGSGNTIY
TRBV28,ASSSPWQSYEQY
TRBV2,ASSGGTFTNEKLF
TRBV27,ASSLEARVGSPLH
TRBV30,AWSAFSLASGGAANYGYT
TRBV19,ASIDFGYAGARGEAF
TRBV5-1,ASSGEGLAGAGGTDTQY
TRBV4-2,ASSLNPSGGANEQF
TRBV28,ASSSPQGAGTEAF
TRBV10-3,AISVGQGAGANVLT
TRBV19,ASSARLGWETQY
TRBV7-2,ASSPTVGTGNQPQH
TRBV7-9,ASSLAENQPQH
TRBV4-3,ASSQEGTGWGYT
TRBV2,ASRQRVIGDEQF
TRBV9,ASSVAYRNEKLF
TRBV5-8,ASSRTWDRGHEQY
TRBV15,ATSRPGANYGYT
TRBV19,ASSPTRQGGQPQH
TRBV27,ASRQGVYNEQF
TRBV5-1,ASSPTAGQGGNTIY
TRBV7-2,ASTLKQGAEGYT
TRBV11-3,ASSLATGNYNEQF
TRBV4-3,ASSQVHLAGATGELF
TRBV27,ASSSPGGIGEKLF
TRBV11-2,ASSFVSDTQY
TRBV11-3,ASSNEGGREQY
TRBV6-5,ASSFGQHNQPQH
TRBV6-6,ASSYTSGSSEQF
TRBV7-3,ASSRGKCLTQNSNQPQH
TRBV6-5,ASSYGQAGQPQH
TRBV30,AWSVPGKRGIYSPLH
TRBV7-9,ASSFMSGQGYRSPLH
TRBV29-1,SVGYRAGYGYT
TRBV6-6,ASRNREEQY
TRBV5-1,ASSFKGDFDGEQF
TRBV5-1,ASSIETNRGRNGYT
TRBV7-2,ASSRQRLLGYT
TRBV5-1,ASSQMYNSPLH
TRBV9,ASSPLRLAVNEQF
TRBV2,ASNPRTGGIYYGYT
TRBV5-1,ASSLGVPGQGYVLT
TRBV29-1,SGGHGELDVQY
TRBV7-2,ASSSTGGIDTQY
TRBV4-2,ASSQVVGMGQGNYGYT
TRBV5-6,ASSFLYRGPGTEAF
TRBV2,ASREGQSIAEAF
TRBV27,ASSFSQGAVKLF